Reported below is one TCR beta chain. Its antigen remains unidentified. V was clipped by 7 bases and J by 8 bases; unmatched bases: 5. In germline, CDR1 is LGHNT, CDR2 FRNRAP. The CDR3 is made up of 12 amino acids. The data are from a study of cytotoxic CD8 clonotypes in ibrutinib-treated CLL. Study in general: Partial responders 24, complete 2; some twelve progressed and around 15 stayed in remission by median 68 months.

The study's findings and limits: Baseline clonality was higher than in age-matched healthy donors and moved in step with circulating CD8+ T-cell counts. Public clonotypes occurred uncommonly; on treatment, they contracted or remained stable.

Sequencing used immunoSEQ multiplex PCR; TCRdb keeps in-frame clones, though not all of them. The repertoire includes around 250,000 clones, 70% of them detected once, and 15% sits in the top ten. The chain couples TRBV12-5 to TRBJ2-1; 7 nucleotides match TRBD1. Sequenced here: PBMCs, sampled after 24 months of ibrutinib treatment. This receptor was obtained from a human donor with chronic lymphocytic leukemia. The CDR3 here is CASAPTGYEQFF. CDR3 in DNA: TGTGCTAGTGCCCCGACAGGGTATGAGCAGTTCTTC.